This T cell receptor (beta chain) was sequenced in a study of blood T cell repertoires in COVID-19. Overall study context: COVID-19 samples, acute and convalescent, were from the United States, Italy and Spain. T cells, B-cell-depleted T cells, or PBMCs supplied cDNA or gDNA.

How the authors handled the data: It was from reference gene primer amplification that nucleated cell counts were estimated. The protocol was immunoSEQ multiplex PCR, while the TCRdb copy is restricted to in-frame clones and leaves out a portion. The V and J calls and clone size come from that table; D and trimming were worked out from the DNA. The sample includes under 200,000 clones, approximately 89% of them seen just once. In germline, CDR1 is SNHLY, CDR2 FYNNEI. There are 13 residues in the CDR3. Trimming took 4 bases from V and 1 from J, leaving 7 bases between them. The specimen sequenced was peripheral blood. The chain carries TRBV2 and TRBJ1-1; tentatively, D is TRBD1 (6 bases). The receptor was derived from a man between 40 and 49 years old with active or convalescent COVID-19. The CDR3 DNA reads as TGTGCCAGCAGTGTGACAGGGAACACTGAAGCTTTCTTT. It codes for CASSVTGNTEAFF.